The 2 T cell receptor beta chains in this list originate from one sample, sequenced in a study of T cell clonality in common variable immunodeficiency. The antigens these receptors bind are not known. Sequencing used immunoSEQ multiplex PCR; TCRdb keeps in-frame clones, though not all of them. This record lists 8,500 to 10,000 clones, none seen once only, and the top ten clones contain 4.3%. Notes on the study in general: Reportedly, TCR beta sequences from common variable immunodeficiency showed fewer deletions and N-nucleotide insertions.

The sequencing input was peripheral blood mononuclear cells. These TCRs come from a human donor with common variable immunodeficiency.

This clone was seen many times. The DNA read from the CDR3 is TGTGCTAGTGGTTTGGTACTTGCTCCCAGACAGGGGGGGACCAACACAGATACG. Encoded protein: CASGLVLAPRQGGTNTDT. The whole CDR3 is CASGLVLAPRQGGTNTDTQYF. The chain joins TRBV12-5 to TRBJ2-3; 9 nucleotides agree with TRBD1. The read ends 3 residues early relative to the CDR3; the germline J gene fills the gap. Germline values: CDR1 LGHNT, CDR2 FRNRAP. The CDR3 runs 21 residues. V was clipped by 0 bases and J by 2 bases; unmatched bases: 18.

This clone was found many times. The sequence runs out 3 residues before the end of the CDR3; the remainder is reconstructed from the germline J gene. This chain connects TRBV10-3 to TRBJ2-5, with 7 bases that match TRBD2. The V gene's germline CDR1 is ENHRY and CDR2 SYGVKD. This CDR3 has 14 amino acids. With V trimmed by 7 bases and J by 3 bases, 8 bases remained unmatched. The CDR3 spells CAIKARDYEETQYF. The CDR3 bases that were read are TGTGCCATCAAAGCAAGGGACTATGAAGAGACC.